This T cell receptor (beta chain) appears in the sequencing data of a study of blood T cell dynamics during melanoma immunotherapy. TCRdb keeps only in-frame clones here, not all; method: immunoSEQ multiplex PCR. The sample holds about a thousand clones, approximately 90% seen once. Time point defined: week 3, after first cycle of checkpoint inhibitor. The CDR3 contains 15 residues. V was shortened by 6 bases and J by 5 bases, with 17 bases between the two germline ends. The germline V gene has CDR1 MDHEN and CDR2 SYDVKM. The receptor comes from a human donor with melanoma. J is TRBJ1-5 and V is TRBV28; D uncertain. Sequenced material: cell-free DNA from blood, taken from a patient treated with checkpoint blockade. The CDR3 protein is CASRSQAIEDQPQHF. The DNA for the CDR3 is TGTGCCAGCAGGTCCCAAGCGATTGAGGATCAGCCCCAGCATTTT.